This T cell receptor (beta chain) appears in the sequencing data of a study of regulatory T cells in long-lasting Graves disease. Specified time point: newly diagnosed GD, antithyroid drugs for less than 3 months. Generation of the TCR library employed RNA extracted from PBMCs. CDR3 regions were amplified by Arm-PCR using iRepertoire HTBI primers to build TCR beta libraries. TCRdb ran MiXCR on the multiplex PCR reads and lists one entry per CDR3 protein. The sample records a few hundred thousand distinct CDR3 sequences, 12% being singletons. Study results and limitations: The small sample size may have reduced accuracy. Newly diagnosed disease favored TRBV20-1 and TRBJ2-1 over persistent disease.

This clonotype was detected ten times or more. Its antigen is unknown. This CDR3 comprises 21 residues. From germline, CDR1 is MNHEY and CDR2 SVGAGI. V shed 0 bases and J shed 8 bases, with 34 bases lying between them. These same data were also listed under a study on T cells in Graves' hyperthyroidism and ophthalmopathy. As reported in that work: A first-round RT-PCR of the TCR CDR3 used the HTBI primer set. Stable hyperthyroidism was separated from ophthalmopathy by a model based on 13 V-J features.

The rearrangement links TRBV6-5 to TRBJ1-2; D is uncertain. The input for sequencing was peripheral blood mononuclear cells (PBMCs), taken at new diagnosis, from a patient treated with antithyroid drugs. This TCR was recovered from a woman aged 18-29 years with Graves disease. The CDR3 bases are TGTGCCAGCAGTTACTCGATGGTCCAGAGTCGCCATTCCTCCAACATAGGGGGCTACACCTTC. Protein: CASSYSMVQSRHSSNIGGYTF.